This TCR beta chain was retrieved from a study of glioma-infiltrating T cells. General study results and limits: Only very few CDR3 sequences appeared in both tissue and blood. Above-expected tissue-blood divergence occurred in all gliomas, most in low-grade ones.

This clonotype turned up a few times. Antigen: not known. The iRepertoire nested amplicon-rescue multiplex PCR amplified TCR alpha and beta CDR3s from RNA. Tissue mRNA or PBMC total RNA, roughly 95-400 ng, went into one-step reverse transcription and amplification. TCRdb used MiXCR to reprocess the multiplex PCR reads, holding one entry per CDR3 protein. The data show 100,000 to 150,000 distinct CDR3 sequences, around 25% seen once. Sequenced sample: glioma tissue, nonneoplastic brain tissue, or PBMCs (not recorded which). The sequence was obtained from a human donor with low-grade glioma or glioblastoma, undergoing nonglioma brain surgery, or in good health (not recorded which).

CDR3 coding DNA: TGTGCCAGCAGCTTACCTCAGGGGATAGTCAATGAGCAGTTCTTC. It specifies CASSLPQGIVNEQFF. The chain links TRBV7-3 to TRBJ2-1, with TRBD1 as a possible D gene (6 bases). CDR1 is SGHTA and CDR2 is FQGTGA in the germline V gene. With 2 bases removed from V and 6 bases from J, the gap between germline ends came to 14 bases. CDR3 size: 15 residues.